This TCR beta chain was captured in a study of blood T cell repertoires in COVID-19. Study as a whole: There were acute and convalescent COVID-19 samples, and they came from the United States, Italy and Spain.

Participants came from 24 US areas, aged about 18 to 89 years. Participants were placed into cohorts based on the clinical history they reported. The recovered donors of Cohort 3 showed two negative PCRs, clearance, or symptom resolution. Clones were sequenced by immunoSEQ multiplex PCR, and TCRdb holds only the in-frame ones, with some missing. Of 95,000 to 150,000 clones listed, less than 90% are singletons. V lost 0 bases, J lost 8 bases, and 9 bases stayed unmatched. This CDR3 has 16 amino acids. In germline, CDR1 is MGHRA, CDR2 YSYEKL. Sequenced material: PBMCs or T cells enriched from blood (not recorded which). This sequence originates from a woman in her 30s who had recovered from COVID-19. The rearrangement links TRBV4-1 to TRBJ2-1; 8 positions match TRBD2. The CDR3 protein is CASSQDPGLDPHEQFF. CDR3 DNA sequence: TGCGCCAGCAGCCAAGATCCGGGACTAGATCCCCATGAGCAGTTCTTC.